This is a list of T cell receptor beta chains from one sample in a study of cytomegalovirus exposure and HLA in healthy donors. Repertoires were generated with immunoSEQ multiplex PCR, while TCRdb's copy carries only in-frame clones and drops some. This sample yields roughly 120,000 clones, of which approximately 80% are seen a single time; around 13% belongs to the top ten. The sample taken for sequencing was PBMCs. The receptors were sampled from a woman aged 40 to 50 in good health and CMV-seropositive. Each CDR3 is given without its conserved first and last residue.

TRBJ2-7	TRBV5-6	ASSLYGRAPYEQY
TRBJ1-2	TRBV5-4	ASSSPLLTANYGYT
TRBJ2-1	TRBV11-2	ASSLDTGRNEQF
TRBJ2-4	TRBV19	ASSIAPTAAKNIQY
TRBJ1-5	TRBV30	AWTIQGLGNQPQH
TRBJ2-1	TRBV7-9	ASSLVQGMNEQF
TRBJ2-7	TRBV6-5	ASSSGTSGSKQY
TRBJ2-3	TRBV5-1	ASSLGLAGGPSTDTQY
TRBJ1-1	TRBV27	ASISGQGRGTEAF
TRBJ2-3	TRBV29-1	RLPGLAGGGAGTDTQY
TRBJ1-2	TRBV21-1	ASSKMEVTSTGGYT
TRBJ2-3	TRBV28	ASSFGLAGGQDTQY
TRBJ2-3	TRBV18	ASSPPGGLSTDTQY
TRBJ2-7	TRBV29-1	SVGTDFYEQY
TRBJ2-5	TRBV4-1	ASSHLSREETQY
TRBJ1-2	TRBV4-1	ASSQLGQGAYGYT
TRBJ2-7	TRBV5-1	ASSLPGLNYEQY
TRBJ2-5	TRBV5-1	ASSNRTETQY
TRBJ2-2	TRBV2	ASKGSANTGELF
TRBJ1-2	TRBV2	ASNGDRNYGYT
TRBJ1-1	TRBV28	ASTHTTTREAF
TRBJ2-7	TRBV28	ASSFAGQGSYEQY
TRBJ2-5	TRBV7-9	ASSSGGQGTQETQY
TRBJ1-1	TRBV5-4	ASSLAPGRSNTEAF
TRBJ2-1	TRBV28	ASSSGGNNNEQF
TRBJ2-4	TRBV5-6	ASSLPPAGGPGAKNIQY
TRBJ2-2	TRBV5-1	ASSPAWTESAGELF
TRBJ1-2	TRBV7-3	ASSLPGLYGYT
TRBJ1-1	TRBV5-4	ASSFPDSPKAF
TRBJ2-2	TRBV6-5	ASSYRTGGRNGELF
TRBJ2-3	TRBV2	ASSPGFATDTQY
TRBJ2-4	TRBV5-6	ASSLVGRLAKNIQY
TRBJ2-3	TRBV7-3	ASSLFGPHTDTQY
TRBJ2-3	TRBV5-4	ASRTDSSDTQY
TRBJ2-6	TRBV28	ASSLWDSSPSGANVLT
TRBJ1-1	TRBV19	ASSPRTGNMNTEAF
TRBJ1-3	TRBV7-9	ASSLGSGTLRSGNTIY
TRBJ2-2	TRBV6-4	ASSDSGTSSTGELF
TRBJ2-7	TRBV13	ASSRLAGGEQY
NA	TRBV7-9	ASSFWRGEQY
TRBJ1-4	TRBV27	SKGMGQGASGNEKLF
TRBJ2-1	TRBV5-4	ASSLGQEQF
TRBJ1-1	TRBV7-9	ASSIFTEAF
TRBJ2-3	TRBV6-6	ASSRTPQDTQY
TRBJ1-2	TRBV6-1	ASSEGSQGYGYT
TRBJ2-3	TRBV27	ASSSRRGDTQY
TRBJ2-7	TRBV9	ASSVGAAGREQY
TRBJ2-1	TRBV2	ASSTGLAGANEQF
TRBJ1-2	TRBV27	ASSLGQHYGYT
TRBJ1-4	TRBV5-1	ASSPGYRGNEKLF
TRBJ2-3	TRBV7-7	ASRERLAESTDTQY
TRBJ2-6	TRBV2	ASSEARASSGANVLT
TRBJ2-5	TRBV30	AWSGLAGEGETQY